This entry describes one T cell receptor (beta chain). What it binds is unknown. This specimen belongs to a study of OX40 agonist ivuxolimab in advanced cancers. Regarding the study as a whole: Among the lowest peripheral clonal expansion occurred in 0.1-3.0 mg/kg partial responders.

Sequencing used immunoSEQ multiplex PCR; TCRdb keeps in-frame clones, though not all of them. The sample records 70,000 to 90,000 clones, more than 80% being singletons. The V gene lost 2 bases and the J gene lost 6 bases, with 11 bases spanning the gap. This CDR3 has 13 residues. The germline gives CDR1 MNHNY, CDR2 SVGAGI (reference sequence). The source is an adult with an advanced solid tumor such as melanoma, head and neck, liver or kidney cancer. The chain links TRBV6-6 to TRBJ2-7, with D perhaps TRBD1 or TRBD2 (7 bases each). The source was CD4+ or CD8+ T cells sorted from blood, collected in a trial of the OX40 agonist ivuxolimab. CDR3 nucleotides: TGTGCCAGCAGTTACGCAGGGGGGGGCGAGCAGTACTTC. It specifies CASSYAGGGEQYF.